Below, 8 T cell receptor beta chains from the same sample are listed, as sequenced in a study of blood T cell repertoires in COVID-19. Produced via immunoSEQ multiplex PCR; TCRdb's table is partial and in-frame only. The data show about 330,000 clones, more than 75% seen once. The sequenced sample consisted of PBMCs or T cells enriched from blood (not recorded which). The receptors originated from a woman aged 18 to 35 who had recovered from COVID-19.

CDR3 residues: CASRTGVDYGYTF. As DNA, the CDR3 is TGCGCCAGCCGTACAGGGGTGGACTATGGCTACACCTTC. The rearrangement links TRBV5-1 to TRBJ1-2; 7 positions agree with TRBD1. CDR3 length: 13 amino acids. Unmatched junction bases numbered 6, after V lost 7 bases and J lost 3 bases. The germline V gene encodes CDR1 SGHRS and CDR2 YFSETQ.

V is TRBV4-1 and J is TRBJ2-3; 12 bases agree with TRBD2. Germline V CDR1 and CDR2: MGHRA, YSYEKL. The CDR3 spans 16 residues. Germline trimming cut 0 bases from V and 10 bases from J; bases unmatched to any gene: 8. The CDR3: CASSQDRASGGASQYF. The CDR3, as DNA: TGCGCCAGCAGCCAAGATAGAGCTAGCGGGGGGGCATCGCAGTATTTT.

Details on this clone: This may be a read error: a much more frequent sequence differs by one nucleotide. The same CDR3 arises from other DNA sequences in this sample as well. The V call is TRBV7-9, the J call TRBJ1-1; 7 positions agree with TRBD1. The V and J ends lost 0 bases and 1 base, in that order; junction bases with no gene match: 2. This CDR3 comprises 15 residues. CDR1 and CDR2 (germline): SEHNR, FQNEAQ (reference sequence). CDR3 nucleotide sequence: TGTGCCAGCAGCTTAGCCCGGACAGGGAACACTGAAGCTTTCTTT. It translates to CASSLARTGNTEAFF. Combining the CDR3 with reference TRBV7-9 and TRBJ1-1 gives the whole variable domain DTGVSQNPRHKITKRGQNVTFRCDPISEHNRLYWYRQTLGQGPEFLTYFQNEAQLEKSRLLSDRFSAERPKGSFSTLEIQRTEQGDSAMYLCASSLARTGNTEAFFGQGTRLTVV.

The chain is built from TRBV7-9 and TRBJ1-3, with D tentatively TRBD1 (6 bases). V lost 1 base and J 2 bases, leaving 9 bases between the germline ends. The CDR3 is made up of 15 amino acids. Germline V gives CDR1 SEHNR, CDR2 FQNEAQ (reference sequence). CDR3: CASSLGGGAGNTIYF. The CDR3 bases are TGTGCCAGCAGCTTAGGAGGGGGAGCTGGAAACACCATATATTTT.

V usage is TRBV5-5 and J usage is TRBJ1-4, with TRBD1 as a possible D gene (5 bases). The CDR3 is 13 residues long. Germline loops: CDR1 SGHKS, CDR2 YYEKEE (reference sequence). With 4 bases removed from V and 7 bases from J, the gap between germline ends came to 11 bases. The CDR3, as DNA: TGTGCCAGCAGCCGGACATTAAGTGAAAAACTGTTTTTT. Protein product: CASSRTLSEKLFF.

The V call is TRBV28, the J call TRBJ2-5; 9 nucleotides match TRBD1. Germline assignment: CDR1 MDHEN and CDR2 SYDVKM. V lost 2 bases to trimming and J lost 6 bases; unmatched junction nucleotides: 7. CDR3 size: 15 residues. CDR3 nucleotides: TGTGCCAGCAGTTTAGCTCACAGGGGGCTAAAGACCCAGTACTTC. This encodes CASSLAHRGLKTQYF.

This chain joins TRBV24-1 and TRBJ2-5; 10 bases align to TRBD1. The germline V gene has CDR1 KGHDR and CDR2 SFDVKD. CDR3 length equals 15 residues. V lost 3 bases, J lost 4 bases, and 4 bases stayed unmatched. In nucleotides, the CDR3 is TGTGCCACCAGTGATCCGGGGACAGGGGTAGAGACCCAGTACTTC. Its protein is CATSDPGTGVETQYF.

V and J are TRBV5-1 and TRBJ2-4; the match to TRBD1 covers 8 bases. Germline lookup yields CDR1 SGHRS and CDR2 YFSETQ. V was clipped by 0 bases and J by 1 base; unmatched bases: 0. The CDR3 is made up of 15 amino acids. The chain's CDR3 is CASSLGDRAKNIQYF. CDR3 in DNA: TGCGCCAGCAGCTTGGGGGACAGGGCCAAAAACATTCAGTACTTC.